This T cell receptor (beta chain) was sequenced during a study of regulatory T cells in long-lasting Graves disease. CDR3 length: 11 residues. Germline CDR1 is DFQATT and CDR2 is SNEGSKA (reference sequence). CDR3-region Arm-PCR and iRepertoire HTBI primers produced the TCR beta libraries. Original data processing: Across the samples, identification revealed 50 to 80 TRBV and 13 to 15 TRBJ segments. TCRdb fed the multiplex PCR reads into MiXCR, producing one record per CDR3 protein. TCRdb, not the original authors, processed these V and J calls. This sample has over 300,000 distinct CDR3 sequences; around 19% occur once, and the top ten carry just under 30%. Note on this clonotype: The antigen remains undetermined.

Study findings and constraints: Preferential use of TRBV28, TRBJ1-2 and TRBJ2-5 was seen in persistent disease. Only peripheral blood was studied, not thyroid tissue.

Described time point: persistent/refractory GD, antithyroid drugs over 5 years with positive TRAb. Researchers made the TCR library from RNA that was extracted from PBMCs. This sequence joins TRBV20-1 and TRBJ1-1; D remains unclear. The source of this sequence is a female donor with Graves disease. This material consisted of peripheral blood mononuclear cells (PBMCs), taken when the disease was refractory, from a patient treated with antithyroid drugs. For the CDR3, the DNA is TGCAGCGTGTATCTTTACACTGAAGCTTTCTTT. Amino acids: CSVYLYTEAFF.